Sequencing of this TCR beta chain was carried out in a study of shared clonotypes between healthy human individuals. Germline CDR1 is PRHDT and CDR2 is FYEKMQ (reference sequence). The CDR3 is made up of 14 amino acids. Trimming shortened V by 6 bases and J by 0 bases, and 11 bases separated the two germline ends. Using immunoSEQ multiplex PCR, the repertoire was profiled, and TCRdb retains in-frame clones only, with some absent. The sample contains approximately 2.1 million clones, 80% to 95% of which appear only once. The source is a man aged 18 to 29 in good health. Some clones in this sample may be carry-over from other donors' samples. This chain connects TRBV13 to TRBJ1-2, with D unclear. The specimen sequenced was naive CD4+ T cells from PBMCs. Described subset: CD45RA+ positively selected. The CDR3 reads CASRRYGPNYGYTF. Here the CDR3 DNA reads TGTGCCAGCAGAAGATACGGACCTAACTATGGCTACACCTTC.